This T cell receptor (beta chain) was found in a study of blood T cells in healthy people across ages. The CDR3 totals 14 residues. Germline CDR1 DFQATT, CDR2 SNEGSKA (reference sequence). V dropped 6 bases and J dropped 2 bases, with 15 bases sitting between them. This clonotype was counted a single time. Donation came from healthy Caucasian individuals in Russia who were aged about 6 to 90. Donors each provided 7.5 to 10 milliliters of peripheral blood. Alongside a J-beta primer mix, a sample-barcoded 5' primer served in a second PCR lasting roughly 6 to 11 cycles. TCRdb fed the 5' RACE reads into MiXCR, producing one record per CDR3 protein. The sample has roughly 800,000 distinct CDR3 sequences; 55% to 75% are singletons.

The source is a man aged 25-45 years in good health. This chain joins TRBV20-1 and TRBJ2-3; D possibly uses TRBD1 or TRBD2 (5 bases each). The sequenced sample was blood. CDR3 amino acids: CSALDSGYTDTQYF. In DNA form, the CDR3 reads TGCAGTGCGCTCGACAGCGGATACACAGATACGCAGTATTTT.